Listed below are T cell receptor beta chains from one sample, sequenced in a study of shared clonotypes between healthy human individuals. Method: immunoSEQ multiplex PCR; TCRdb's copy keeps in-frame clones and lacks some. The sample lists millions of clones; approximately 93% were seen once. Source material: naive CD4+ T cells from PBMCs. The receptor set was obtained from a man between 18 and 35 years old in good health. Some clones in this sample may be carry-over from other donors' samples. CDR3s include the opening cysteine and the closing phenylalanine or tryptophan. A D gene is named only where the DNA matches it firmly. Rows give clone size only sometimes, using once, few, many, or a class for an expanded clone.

CASSPRGQDEKLFF | TGTGCCAGCAGCCCAAGAGGACAGGATGAAAAACTGTTTTTT | few | TRBJ1-4 | TRBV28 | TRBD1
CASSLRGPGGHTGELFF | TGTGCCAGCAGCCTCCGCGGGCCGGGAGGCCACACCGGGGAGCTGTTTTTT | . | TRBJ2-2 | TRBV7-8 | TRBD2
CASAVGDRAYEQYF | TGCGCCAGCGCCGTCGGGGACAGGGCCTACGAGCAGTACTTC | once | TRBJ2-7 | TRBV5-1 | TRBD1
CASSFPLEQGNTEAFF | TGTGCCAGCAGCTTCCCCCTGGAGCAGGGAAACACTGAAGCTTTCTTT | once | TRBJ1-1 | TRBV7-8 | .
CASSGVKRATVYEQYF | TGTGCCAGCAGTGGGGTGAAGCGCGCCACCGTCTACGAGCAGTACTTC | . | TRBJ2-7 | TRBV28 | .
CAWKRSSGNTIYF | TGTGCCTGGAAGAGGAGCTCTGGAAACACCATATATTTT | . | TRBJ1-3 | TRBV30 | .
CASSLVMSTDTQYF | TGTGCCAGCAGCTTAGTGATGAGCACAGATACGCAGTATTTT | once | TRBJ2-3 | TRBV7-9 | .
CASTSEGTGPYEQYF | TGTGCCAGCACCTCGGAGGGGACAGGGCCTTACGAGCAGTACTTC | . | TRBJ2-7 | TRBV28 | TRBD1
CASSQDSQRYYEQYF | TGCGCCAGCAGCCAAGATTCCCAGCGGTACTACGAGCAGTACTTC | . | TRBJ2-7 | TRBV4-1 | .
CASSLRAGSVYEQYF | TGTGCCAGCAGCTTGCGGGCCGGATCGGTTTACGAGCAGTACTTC | . | TRBJ2-7 | TRBV5-6 | .
CASSGQSGQPQHF | TGCGCCAGCTCGGGACAATCGGGTCAGCCCCAGCATTTT | . | TRBJ1-5 | TRBV10-2 | .
CASSITGSTDTQYF | TGCGCCAGCAGTATAACAGGAAGCACAGATACGCAGTATTTT | . | TRBJ2-3 | TRBV5-1 | .
CASCQAGHQETQYF | TGTGCCAGCTGCCAAGCGGGACACCAAGAGACCCAGTACTTC | . | TRBJ2-5 | TRBV7-2 | TRBD2
CASSYVQGRRYTF | TGTGCCAGCAGTTACGTCCAGGGTAGGCGCTACACCTTC | . | TRBJ1-2 | TRBV6-6 | .
CASSFGRGIGTEAFF | TGTGCCAGCAGTTTTGGTAGGGGGATTGGGACTGAAGCTTTCTTT | . | TRBJ1-1 | TRBV27 | .
CASSIQGANEKLFF | TGTGCCAGTAGTATACAGGGGGCTAATGAAAAACTGTTTTTT | . | TRBJ1-4 | TRBV19 | TRBD1
CASSKSGGSAPDTQYF | TGTGCCAGCAGCAAAAGCGGCGGGAGCGCACCAGATACGCAGTATTTT | . | TRBJ2-3 | TRBV7-3 | TRBD2
CASSPGTGGPDTQYF | TGTGCCAGCAGCCCAGGGACAGGGGGTCCAGATACGCAGTATTTT | once | TRBJ2-3 | TRBV5-4 | TRBD1
CAISTRGQGDYGYTF | TGTGCCATTAGCACCCGGGGACAGGGTGACTATGGCTACACCTTC | few | TRBJ1-2 | TRBV28 | TRBD1
CASGQGGTYEQYF | TGTGCCAGCGGACAGGGGGGAACCTACGAGCAGTACTTC | . | TRBJ2-7 | TRBV7-2 | TRBD1
CASNGQTTSGGRTQYF | TGTGCCAGCAACGGACAAACCACTAGCGGGGGACGGACGCAGTATTTT | . | TRBJ2-3 | TRBV13 | TRBD2
CASSLEQGLGETQYF | TGTGCCAGCAGCTTAGAACAGGGTTTGGGAGAGACCCAGTACTTC | once | TRBJ2-5 | TRBV13 | .
CASRTGLAGVEQYF | TGTGCCAGCAGAACGGGACTAGCGGGAGTTGAGCAGTACTTC | . | TRBJ2-7 | TRBV7-2 | TRBD2
CASSLGLLAGGPDTQYF | TGTGCCAGCAGTTTGGGGCTATTAGCGGGAGGCCCAGATACGCAGTATTTT | . | TRBJ2-3 | TRBV27 | TRBD2